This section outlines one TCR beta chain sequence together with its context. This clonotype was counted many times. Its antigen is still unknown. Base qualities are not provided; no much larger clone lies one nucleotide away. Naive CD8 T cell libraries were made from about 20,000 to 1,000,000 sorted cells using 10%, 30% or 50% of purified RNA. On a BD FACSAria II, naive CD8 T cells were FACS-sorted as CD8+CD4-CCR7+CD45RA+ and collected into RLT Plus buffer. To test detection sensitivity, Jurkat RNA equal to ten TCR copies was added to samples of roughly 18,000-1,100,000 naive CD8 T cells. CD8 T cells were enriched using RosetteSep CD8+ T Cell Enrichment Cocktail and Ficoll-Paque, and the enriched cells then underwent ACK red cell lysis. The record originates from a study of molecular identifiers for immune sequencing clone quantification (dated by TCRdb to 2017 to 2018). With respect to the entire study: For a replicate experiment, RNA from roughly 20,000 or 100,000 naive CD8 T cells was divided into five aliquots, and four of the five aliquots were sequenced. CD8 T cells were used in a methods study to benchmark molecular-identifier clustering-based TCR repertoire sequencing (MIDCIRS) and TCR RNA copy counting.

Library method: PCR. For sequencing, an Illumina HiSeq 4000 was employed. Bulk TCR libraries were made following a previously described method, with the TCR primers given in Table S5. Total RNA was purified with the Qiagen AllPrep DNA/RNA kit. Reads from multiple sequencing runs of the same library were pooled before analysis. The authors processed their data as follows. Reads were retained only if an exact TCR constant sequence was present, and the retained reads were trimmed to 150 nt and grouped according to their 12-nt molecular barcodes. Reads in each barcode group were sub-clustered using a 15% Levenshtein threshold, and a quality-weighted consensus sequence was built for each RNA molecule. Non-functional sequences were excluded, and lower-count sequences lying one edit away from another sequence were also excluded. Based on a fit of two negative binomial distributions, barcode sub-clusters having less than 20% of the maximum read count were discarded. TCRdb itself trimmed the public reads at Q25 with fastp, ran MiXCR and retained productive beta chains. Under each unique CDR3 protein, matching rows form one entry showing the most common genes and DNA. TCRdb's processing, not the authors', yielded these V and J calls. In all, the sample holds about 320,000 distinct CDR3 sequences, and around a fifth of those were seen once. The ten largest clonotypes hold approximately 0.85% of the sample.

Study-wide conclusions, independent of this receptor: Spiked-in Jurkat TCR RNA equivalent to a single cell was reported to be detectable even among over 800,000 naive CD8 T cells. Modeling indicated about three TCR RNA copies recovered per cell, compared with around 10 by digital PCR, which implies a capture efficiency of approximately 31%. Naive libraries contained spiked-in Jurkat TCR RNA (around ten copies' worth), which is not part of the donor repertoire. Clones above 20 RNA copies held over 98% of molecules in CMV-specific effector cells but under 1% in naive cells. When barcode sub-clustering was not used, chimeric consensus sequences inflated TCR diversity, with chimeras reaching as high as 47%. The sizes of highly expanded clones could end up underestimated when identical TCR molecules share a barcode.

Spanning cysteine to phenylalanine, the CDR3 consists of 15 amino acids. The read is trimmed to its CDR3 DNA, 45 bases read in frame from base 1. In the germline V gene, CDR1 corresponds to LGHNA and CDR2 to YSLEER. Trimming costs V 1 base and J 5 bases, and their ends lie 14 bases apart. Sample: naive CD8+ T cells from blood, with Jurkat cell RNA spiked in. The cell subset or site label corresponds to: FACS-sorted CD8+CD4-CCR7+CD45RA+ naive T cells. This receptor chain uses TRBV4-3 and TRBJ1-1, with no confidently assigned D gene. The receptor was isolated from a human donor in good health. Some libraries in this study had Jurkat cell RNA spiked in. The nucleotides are TGCGCCAGCAGCCAAGGTGTTTCTGGGAGTACTGAAGCTTTCTTT. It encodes CASSQGVSGSTEAFF.